Described below is a single T cell receptor (beta chain) sequence and its context. Its antigen is still unknown. The length of the CDR3 is 12 residues. V gave up 4 bases and J gave up 11 bases, with 15 bases separating them. CDR1 and CDR2 (germline): GTSNPN, SVGIG (reference sequence). This sample is drawn from a study of T cell responses to AZD1222 COVID-19 vaccine. The method was immunoSEQ multiplex PCR; TCRdb's version includes in-frame clones alone and lacks a portion of them. The data contain about 76,000 clones, 60% to 85% of them singletons. Broader study findings: Nearly half of unique spike-specific TCRs reportedly avoided B.1.351 and B.1.1.7 mutated regions. No day 14 peak samples; only post-peak repertoires were characterized. Donors, mostly white British, included more females; clonal diversity was possibly underestimated.

The sequence derives from an adult who received the MenACWY meningococcal vaccine as a control. This chain links TRBV30 with TRBJ1-5; no clear D. Sequencing used peripheral blood, obtained 28 days after the second dose of the MenACWY control vaccine. CDR3 nucleotide sequence: TGTGCCTGGAAAGGCCGGCCCCAGTCCCAGCATTTT. Protein product: CAWKGRPQSQHF.